Listed below are T cell receptor beta chains from one sample, sequenced in a study of monozygotic twins with cystic fibrosis. TCRdb's table, derived via immunoSEQ multiplex PCR, lists solely in-frame clones and lacks some. Found here are 30,000 to 35,000 clones, nearly 98% of them singletons; the top ten hold 0.15% to 0.2%. The specimen was blood. The receptors were gathered from a girl aged 2-10 years with cystic fibrosis. Both conserved end residues are part of each CDR3. Fields, in order: CDR3 protein, CDR3 DNA, D gene, J gene, V gene, clone size. A D gene is named only where the DNA matches it firmly. Some rows have no size entry. The others give once, few or many, or a class for an expanded clone.

CDR3aa: CASSIGIRGKGPQHF; CDR3nt: TGTGCCAGTAGTATAGGAATCCGGGGGAAGGGGCCCCAGCATTTT; d_gene: NA; j_gene: TRBJ1-5; v_gene: TRBV19; abundance: NA
CDR3aa: CASKGLTEAFF; CDR3nt: TGTGCCAGTAAAGGGCTAACTGAAGCTTTCTTT; d_gene: NA; j_gene: TRBJ1-1; v_gene: TRBV19; abundance: NA
CDR3aa: CAWSLVAGGDEQFF; CDR3nt: TGTGCCTGGAGCTTGGTAGCGGGAGGGGATGAGCAGTTCTTC; d_gene: TRBD2; j_gene: TRBJ2-1; v_gene: TRBV30; abundance: NA
CDR3aa: CASKDRLGSYNEQFF; CDR3nt: TGTGCCAGCAAGGACCGCCTAGGCTCCTACAATGAGCAGTTCTTC; d_gene: NA; j_gene: TRBJ2-1; v_gene: TRBV27; abundance: NA
CDR3aa: CASGLVTGEPQHF; CDR3nt: TGTGCTAGTGGTTTGGTGACAGGGGAGCCCCAGCATTTT; d_gene: TRBD1; j_gene: TRBJ1-5; v_gene: TRBV12-5; abundance: NA
CDR3aa: CASSELGAEYTEAFF; CDR3nt: TGTGCCAGCAGTGAACTCGGGGCGGAGTACACTGAAGCTTTCTTT; d_gene: NA; j_gene: TRBJ1-1; v_gene: TRBV6-1; abundance: NA
CDR3aa: CASSHRWTAHYGYTF; CDR3nt: TGTGCCAGCAGTCATCGCTGGACAGCGCACTATGGCTACACCTTC; d_gene: NA; j_gene: TRBJ1-2; v_gene: TRBV2; abundance: NA
CDR3aa: CASSLFGEPTDTQYF; CDR3nt: TGTGCCAGCAGCCTGTTCGGGGAGCCCACAGATACGCAGTATTTT; d_gene: NA; j_gene: TRBJ2-3; v_gene: TRBV11-2; abundance: NA
CDR3aa: CSVELARGDTQYF; CDR3nt: TGCAGCGTTGAACTAGCGAGGGGAGATACGCAGTATTTT; d_gene: NA; j_gene: TRBJ2-3; v_gene: TRBV29-1; abundance: NA
CDR3aa: CASSYTGGKNIQYF; CDR3nt: TGTGCCAGCAGTTATACAGGGGGCAAAAACATTCAGTACTTC; d_gene: TRBD1; j_gene: TRBJ2-4; v_gene: TRBV27; abundance: NA
CDR3aa: CASSQDLGDSYNEQFF; CDR3nt: TGTGCCAGCAGCCAAGATCTGGGGGACTCCTACAATGAGCAGTTCTTC; d_gene: NA; j_gene: TRBJ2-1; v_gene: TRBV14; abundance: NA
CDR3aa: CASSEVGGSTEAFF; CDR3nt: TGTGCCAGCAGTGAGGTGGGAGGGTCCACTGAAGCTTTCTTT; d_gene: NA; j_gene: TRBJ1-1; v_gene: TRBV2; abundance: NA
CDR3aa: CASSRSIGLRGTEAFF; CDR3nt: TGTGCCAGCAGCCGATCTATAGGGCTGCGAGGGACTGAAGCTTTCTTT; d_gene: NA; j_gene: TRBJ1-1; v_gene: TRBV9; abundance: NA
CDR3aa: CASSGTFSSEAFF; CDR3nt: TGTGCCAGCAGCGGGACATTCTCCTCTGAAGCTTTCTTT; d_gene: NA; j_gene: TRBJ1-1; v_gene: TRBV9; abundance: once
CDR3aa: CASGDRVGDTQYF; CDR3nt: TGTGCCAGTGGGGACAGGGTAGGAGATACGCAGTATTTT; d_gene: TRBD1; j_gene: TRBJ2-3; v_gene: TRBV19; abundance: NA
CDR3aa: CASSPRASGNEQFF; CDR3nt: TGTGCCAGCAGCCCTCGTGCTTCCGGCAATGAGCAGTTCTTC; d_gene: NA; j_gene: TRBJ2-1; v_gene: TRBV13; abundance: NA
CDR3aa: CASSGIAYEQYF; CDR3nt: TGTGCCAGCAGCGGTATAGCGTACGAGCAGTACTTC; d_gene: NA; j_gene: TRBJ2-7; v_gene: TRBV7-9; abundance: NA
CDR3aa: CASSISGTFTYNEQFF; CDR3nt: TGTGCCAGTAGTATAAGCGGGACATTCACCTACAATGAGCAGTTCTTC; d_gene: NA; j_gene: TRBJ2-1; v_gene: TRBV19; abundance: NA
CDR3aa: CASSPTGGGRNNEQFF; CDR3nt: TGTGCCAGCAGCCCTACGGGGGGCGGAAGGAACAATGAGCAGTTCTTC; d_gene: NA; j_gene: TRBJ2-1; v_gene: TRBV11-2; abundance: NA
CDR3aa: CAISEASGRIVDEQFF; CDR3nt: TGTGCCATCAGTGAGGCTAGCGGGAGAATAGTGGATGAGCAGTTCTTC; d_gene: TRBD2; j_gene: TRBJ2-1; v_gene: TRBV10-3; abundance: NA
CDR3aa: CSVQLHTGDTQYF; CDR3nt: TGCAGCGTCCAACTTCACACGGGAGATACGCAGTATTTT; d_gene: NA; j_gene: TRBJ2-3; v_gene: TRBV29-1; abundance: NA
CDR3aa: CASSQSMDQPQHF; CDR3nt: TGCGCCAGCAGCCAAAGTATGGATCAGCCCCAGCATTTT; d_gene: NA; j_gene: TRBJ1-5; v_gene: TRBV4-1; abundance: NA
CDR3aa: CASRPGFYGAGTQYF; CDR3nt: TGCGCCAGCAGACCGGGTTTCTACGGGGCAGGGACCCAGTACTTC; d_gene: NA; j_gene: TRBJ2-5; v_gene: TRBV5-1; abundance: NA
CDR3aa: CASSWDRGFDEQYF; CDR3nt: TGTGCCAGCAGTTGGGACAGGGGTTTCGACGAGCAGTACTTC; d_gene: TRBD1; j_gene: TRBJ2-7; v_gene: TRBV27; abundance: once
CDR3aa: CASSDPYRAYEQYF; CDR3nt: TGTGCCAGCAGTGATCCCTACCGGGCCTACGAGCAGTACTTC; d_gene: NA; j_gene: TRBJ2-7; v_gene: TRBV2; abundance: NA
CDR3aa: CASSISAGYTEQYF; CDR3nt: TGTGCCAGTAGTATCTCGGCAGGGTATACCGAGCAGTACTTC; d_gene: NA; j_gene: TRBJ2-7; v_gene: TRBV19; abundance: NA
CDR3aa: CASSQEGGAQPQHF; CDR3nt: TGTGCCAGCAGCCAAGAAGGCGGGGCACAGCCCCAGCATTTT; d_gene: NA; j_gene: TRBJ1-5; v_gene: TRBV4-2; abundance: NA
CDR3aa: CASSPISGGINYGYTF; CDR3nt: TGTGCCAGCTCACCGATCTCGGGCGGAATTAACTATGGCTACACCTTC; d_gene: NA; j_gene: TRBJ1-2; v_gene: TRBV18; abundance: NA
CDR3aa: CASSTADPIQYF; CDR3nt: TGTGCCAGCAGTACGGCAGACCCCATTCAGTACTTC; d_gene: NA; j_gene: TRBJ2-4; v_gene: TRBV7-8; abundance: NA
CDR3aa: CASSLRGGGNYGYTF; CDR3nt: TGTGCCAGCAGTTTGAGAGGGGGGGGGAACTATGGCTACACCTTC; d_gene: NA; j_gene: TRBJ1-2; v_gene: TRBV27; abundance: NA
CDR3aa: CARSRTGCELADTEAFF; CDR3nt: TGTGCCAGAAGTCGGACAGGGTGTGAATTAGCTGACACTGAAGCTTTCTTT; d_gene: NA; j_gene: TRBJ1-1; v_gene: TRBV21-1; abundance: NA
CDR3aa: CSAGVLGYQHF; CDR3nt: TGCAGTGCTGGAGTCCTCGGGTACCAGCATTTT; d_gene: NA; j_gene: TRBJ1-5; v_gene: TRBV20-1; abundance: NA
CDR3aa: CSVLVMARETGELFF; CDR3nt: TGCAGCGTCTTGGTGATGGCGCGGGAGACCGGGGAGCTGTTTTTT; d_gene: TRBD2; j_gene: TRBJ2-2; v_gene: TRBV29-1; abundance: NA
CDR3aa: CASSPGLAYNEQFF; CDR3nt: TGCGCCAGCAGCCCCGGACTAGCCTACAATGAGCAGTTCTTC; d_gene: TRBD2; j_gene: TRBJ2-1; v_gene: TRBV5-1; abundance: NA
CDR3aa: CASSSSQPAYEQYF; CDR3nt: TGCGCCAGCAGCTCCTCACAACCGGCCTACGAGCAGTACTTC; d_gene: NA; j_gene: TRBJ2-7; v_gene: TRBV5-1; abundance: NA
CDR3aa: CSAVTPDTQYF; CDR3nt: TGCAGTGCCGTTACACCGGACACCCAGTACTTC; d_gene: NA; j_gene: TRBJ2-5; v_gene: TRBV20-1; abundance: NA
CDR3aa: CASTSSSVSGTEAFF; CDR3nt: TGTGCCAGCACATCTTCCTCGGTCTCGGGCACTGAAGCTTTCTTT; d_gene: NA; j_gene: TRBJ1-1; v_gene: TRBV2; abundance: NA
CDR3aa: CASTRPGTGGSGDTFF; CDR3nt: TGTGCCAGCACCAGGCCCGGGACAGGGGGAAGCGGGGACACCTTCTTC; d_gene: TRBD1; j_gene: TRBJ2-1; v_gene: TRBV5-4; abundance: NA
CDR3aa: CASSSLQGDFRYTF; CDR3nt: TGTGCCAGCAGCTCCCTACAGGGGGACTTTCGCTACACCTTC; d_gene: TRBD1; j_gene: TRBJ1-2; v_gene: TRBV5-6; abundance: NA
CDR3aa: CASSHPSGLRRNQPQHF; CDR3nt: TGCGCCAGCAGTCACCCCTCGGGGCTCCGTCGCAATCAGCCCCAGCATTTT; d_gene: NA; j_gene: TRBJ1-5; v_gene: TRBV23-1; abundance: NA
CDR3aa: CASSYSHRGTEAFF; CDR3nt: TGTGCCAGCAGTTACTCCCACAGGGGCACTGAAGCTTTCTTT; d_gene: TRBD1; j_gene: TRBJ1-1; v_gene: TRBV6-5; abundance: once
CDR3aa: CASSQSPPARSGNTIYF; CDR3nt: TGCGCCAGCAGCCAAAGTCCCCCTGCCCGCTCTGGAAACACCATATATTTT; d_gene: NA; j_gene: TRBJ1-3; v_gene: TRBV4-1; abundance: once
CDR3aa: CASSLEGFDRGLYEQYF; CDR3nt: TGCGCCAGCAGCTTGGAGGGGTTCGACAGGGGACTCTACGAGCAGTACTTC; d_gene: TRBD1; j_gene: TRBJ2-7; v_gene: TRBV5-1; abundance: NA
CDR3aa: CASSLGQNSGNTIYF; CDR3nt: TGTGCCAGCAGCTTGGGGCAGAACTCTGGAAACACCATATATTTT; d_gene: NA; j_gene: TRBJ1-3; v_gene: TRBV7-9; abundance: NA
CDR3aa: CASSLASSQEQFF; CDR3nt: TGCGCCAGCAGCTTGGCCTCGAGCCAGGAGCAGTTCTTC; d_gene: NA; j_gene: TRBJ2-1; v_gene: TRBV5-1; abundance: NA
CDR3aa: CASSYSWRGEAFF; CDR3nt: TGTGCCAGCAGTTACTCTTGGCGGGGTGAAGCTTTCTTT; d_gene: NA; j_gene: TRBJ1-1; v_gene: TRBV6-5; abundance: NA
CDR3aa: CSVANYGYTF; CDR3nt: TGCAGCGTTGCTAACTATGGCTACACCTTC; d_gene: NA; j_gene: TRBJ1-2; v_gene: TRBV29-1; abundance: NA
CDR3aa: CASSMKVGANTEAFF; CDR3nt: TGTGCCAGTAGTATGAAAGTGGGGGCTAACACTGAAGCTTTCTTT; d_gene: NA; j_gene: TRBJ1-1; v_gene: TRBV19; abundance: once
CDR3aa: CSVDTRQNYGYTF; CDR3nt: TGCAGCGTCGACACGCGACAGAACTATGGCTACACCTTC; d_gene: NA; j_gene: TRBJ1-2; v_gene: TRBV29-1; abundance: NA
CDR3aa: CASSPTASNQPQHF; CDR3nt: TGTGCCAGCTCACCGACAGCAAGCAATCAGCCCCAGCATTTT; d_gene: NA; j_gene: TRBJ1-5; v_gene: TRBV18; abundance: NA
CDR3aa: CAAGWTSSYEQYF; CDR3nt: TGTGCCGCCGGCTGGACTAGCAGTTACGAGCAGTACTTC; d_gene: TRBD2; j_gene: TRBJ2-7; v_gene: TRBV30; abundance: NA
CDR3aa: CASSQTPRQGHYEQYF; CDR3nt: TGCGCCAGCAGCCAAACCCCACGACAGGGTCACTACGAGCAGTACTTC; d_gene: TRBD1; j_gene: TRBJ2-7; v_gene: TRBV4-1; abundance: NA
CDR3aa: CASSPPYGMADTQYF; CDR3nt: TGTGCCAGTAGTCCCCCGTACGGGATGGCGGATACGCAGTATTTT; d_gene: NA; j_gene: TRBJ2-3; v_gene: TRBV19; abundance: NA